This paragraph covers one TCR beta chain sequence. Antigen specificity is unknown. One end of the junction does not line up with germline, which may come from a read error. The CDR3 runs to 15 residues. Germline assignment: CDR1 MNHNS and CDR2 SASEGT. The sample is drawn from a study of tumor-infiltrating lymphocytes in primary liver carcinoma. The overall study: All patients, whether men or women, fell within 30 to 69 years of age.

Bulk tissue was left unsorted, and RNA and DNA were co-extracted from 20-30 mg of it. Five separate regions of each tumor underwent sampling. Findings of the study overall: Present in all five tumor regions were only about 7-25% of the top clones. The top-250-clone fraction was significantly higher in tumors than in blood (p = 0.039).

A primer in the constant region served to generate TCR beta cDNA from approximately 500 ng of total RNA. Amplification in three nested multiplex PCR rounds with slightly modified ARM-PCR gave rise to TCR beta libraries. A C-beta reverse primer and TRBV1-TRBV30 forward primers served in each of the first two PCR rounds, at approximately 10 cycles apiece. TCRdb redid the calling of the multiplex PCR reads with MiXCR, one entry per CDR3 protein. The table records 45,000 to 55,000 distinct CDR3 sequences, over 70% of them present only once. This TCR derives from a man aged 35 to 55 with primary liver carcinoma and hepatitis B virus infection. Sample: liver tumor tissue from sampling region 2. Noted subset: tumor region T2, inferior pole. J is TRBJ2-7 and V is TRBV6-1; TRBD2 agrees at 7 bases. The CDR3 nucleotides are TGTGCCAGTAGTGAACCTGCGATGGGGGGGTACGAGCAGTACTTC. As protein: CASSEPAMGGYEQYF.